This TCR beta chain originates from a study of blood T cells in healthy people across ages. Study observations and caveats: Samples with more naive T cells showed higher observed beta diversity. Across the age range, TCR beta diversity per million T cells fell in a roughly linear way.

It was with a sample-barcoded 5' primer and a J-beta primer mix that a second PCR of roughly 7 to 11 cycles was run. TCRdb itself ran the 5' RACE reads through MiXCR, one entry per CDR3 protein. The sample holds hundreds of thousands of distinct CDR3 sequences, over 45% seen once. A remark on this clonotype: Antigen unknown.

The CDR3 is 14 residues long. Trimming left V 2 bases short and J 1 base short, with 8 bases between. Looked up from germline, CDR1 is SGHTA and CDR2 is FQGNSA. The clonotype comes from a man aged 25 to 40 in good health. The genes are TRBV7-2 and TRBJ2-5; D is undetermined. Sequenced input: blood. The CDR3 DNA sequence: TGTGCCAGCAGCTTATGGGCTGGCCAAGAGACCCAGTACTTC. Its protein product is CASSLWAGQETQYF.